A selection of T cell receptor beta chains follows, all from one sample in a study of molecular identifiers for immune sequencing clone quantification. TCRdb re-called the PCR reads through MiXCR, storing one row per CDR3 protein. This sample has around 460,000 distinct CDR3 sequences, with around 23% found just once. Specimen: naive CD8+ T cells from blood, with Jurkat cell RNA spiked in. Receptor source: a human donor in good health. Some libraries in this study had Jurkat cell RNA spiked in. Each CDR3 is given with its conserved first and last residue. The D gene is left open where the match is weak. Expanded clones are given a class, and other clones once, few, many or no size at all.

d_call j_call v_call clone_size cdr3_nt cdr3_aa
TRBD1 TRBJ2-7 TRBV27 few TGTGCCAGCAGTTTAATTTTTGGGACAGGGGGCAGGAACGAGCAGTACTTC CASSLIFGTGGRNEQYF
. TRBJ2-1 TRBV20-1 few TGCAGTGCTAGGCGGGTTTCCGAGCAGTTCTTC CSARRVSEQFF
. TRBJ2-3 TRBV7-2 many TGTGCCAGCAGCTTAGATTTGGTTGCGGGATCAGATACGCAGTATTTT CASSLDLVAGSDTQYF
TRBD1 TRBJ1-2 TRBV4-1 many TGCGCCAGCAGCCTTACTCAGGGGGGAGGCTATGGCTACACCTTC CASSLTQGGGYGYTF
. TRBJ2-7 TRBV7-2 . TGTGCCAGCAGCGCCGCCAGGTTCTACGAGCAGTACTTC CASSAARFYEQYF
TRBD2 TRBJ2-7 TRBV29-1 many TGCAGCGTTATGGGTCTAGCGGGAGAAAGGAGGTACGAGCAGTACTTC CSVMGLAGERRYEQYF
. TRBJ2-1 TRBV7-2 . TGTGCCAGCAGCTTAGTTTCAGCAGGAGAATTTTTCTACAATGAGCAGCTCTTC CASSLVSAGEFFYNEQLF
. TRBJ2-3 TRBV11-2 few TGTGCCAGCAGCTCCCTCCGGACAGATACGCAGTATTTT CASSSLRTDTQYF
. TRBJ1-6 TRBV5-1 . TGCGCCAGCAGCTCGGGTGGTTTACCCCTCCACTTT CASSSGGLPLHF
. TRBJ2-7 TRBV7-9 . TGTGCCAGCAGCTCCCGCACCGGGGACTCGCCCTACGAGCAGTACTTC CASSSRTGDSPYEQYF
. TRBJ2-5 TRBV27 few TGTGCCAGCAGTCCCTCCCCAAGCGAGACCCAGTACTTC CASSPSPSETQYF
. TRBJ1-1 TRBV30 . TGTGCCCATGACGCTTATAGGGAGAACACTGAAGCTTTCTTT CAHDAYRENTEAFF
. TRBJ1-4 TRBV11-2 . TGTGCCAGCAGCTCGGACTGGGGAGTTAATGAAAAACTGTTTTTT CASSSDWGVNEKLFF
TRBD1 TRBJ1-1 TRBV7-9 many TGTGCCAGCAGCTCGAAGACAGGGTCCCCGTCGAGAGCTTTCTTT CASSSKTGSPSRAFF
. TRBJ2-1 TRBV30 many TGTGCCTGGAGTTCGGGGGGCAGGGAGTTCTTC CAWSSGGREFF
. TRBJ2-3 TRBV28 . TGTGCCAGTCAAGGTCGCCGGGAGCCCTCGGGGGATACGCAGTATTTT CASQGRREPSGDTQYF
TRBD1 TRBJ2-7 TRBV5-1 few TGCGCCACCCCTAGGACAGGAATCCCGTACGAGCAGTACTTC CATPRTGIPYEQYF
TRBD2 TRBJ2-7 TRBV20-1 . TGCAGTGCCCTTTTCGGACTAGCGGGCTCCTACGAGCAGTACTTC CSALFGLAGSYEQYF
TRBD1 TRBJ2-7 TRBV29-1 many TGCAGCGTTGAGGGGACAGGGTTGTTCGGGCAGTACTTC CSVEGTGLFGQYF
. TRBJ2-7 TRBV12-3/TRBV12-4 . TGTGCCAGCAGTTTAGCAGGGGTAGAGTACGAGCAGTACTTC CASSLAGVEYEQYF
TRBD2 TRBJ2-3 TRBV2 few TGTGCCGACTCTAGCGGAGACACAGATACGCAGTATTTT CADSSGDTDTQYF
. TRBJ1-5 TRBV28 few TGTGCCAGCAGTTTAGTCAGGGAGGATCAGCCCCAGCATTTT CASSLVREDQPQHF
. TRBJ1-5 TRBV6-6 . TGTGTCAGCAGTTCCTCGACAGAATACAATCAGCCCCAGCATTTT CVSSSSTEYNQPQHF
TRBD2 TRBJ2-5 TRBV20-1 . TGCAGTGCTATTGCGGGGGGCGGACAAGAGACCCAGTACTTC CSAIAGGGQETQYF
TRBD2 TRBJ2-5 TRBV2 . TGTGCCAGCAGTGTGGCTAGCGGGAGGGCCGGGGTGGAGACCCAGTACTTC CASSVASGRAGVETQYF
. TRBJ1-1 TRBV7-8 . TGTGCCAGCAGCTTTCACCGAGAGATGAACACTGAAGCTTTCTTT CASSFHREMNTEAFF
. TRBJ1-5 TRBV2 . TGTGCCAGCAGTGAATACCCCCCTACCCAGGCTGTCGGCAATCAGCCCCAGCATTTT CASSEYPPTQAVGNQPQHF
. TRBJ1-1 TRBV12-3/TRBV12-4 many TGTGCCAGCAGTTTAGTGCAGGGGCAGAACACTGAAGCTTTCTTT CASSLVQGQNTEAFF
. TRBJ2-5 TRBV11-2 few TGTGCCAGCAGCTCAGGGGCGGAAGAGACCCAGTACTTC CASSSGAEETQYF
. TRBJ1-2 TRBV5-1 . TGCGCCAGCAGCTTGGAGGGGGGATCCGGCTACACCTTC CASSLEGGSGYTF